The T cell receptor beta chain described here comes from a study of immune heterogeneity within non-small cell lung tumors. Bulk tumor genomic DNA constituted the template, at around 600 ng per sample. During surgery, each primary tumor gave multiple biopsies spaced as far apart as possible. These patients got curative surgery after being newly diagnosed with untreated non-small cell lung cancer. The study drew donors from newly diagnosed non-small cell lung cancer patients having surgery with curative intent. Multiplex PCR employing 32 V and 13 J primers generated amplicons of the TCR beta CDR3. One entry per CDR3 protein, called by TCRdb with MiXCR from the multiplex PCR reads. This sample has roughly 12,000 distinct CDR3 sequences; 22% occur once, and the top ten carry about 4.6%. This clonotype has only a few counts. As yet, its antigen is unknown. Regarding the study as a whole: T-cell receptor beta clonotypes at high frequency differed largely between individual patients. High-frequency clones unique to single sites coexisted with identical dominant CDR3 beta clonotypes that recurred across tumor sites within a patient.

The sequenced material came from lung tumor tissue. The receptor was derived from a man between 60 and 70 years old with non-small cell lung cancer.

In nucleotides, the CDR3 is TGTGCCAGCAGCTTAGGTACAGGGAGCGGTCAAAAACTGTTTTTT. Encoded protein: CASSLGTGSGQKLFF. This chain joins TRBV7-6 and TRBJ1-4; weak D call: TRBD1 (6 bases). V lost 1 base and J lost 9, with 15 bases in between. Germline V lookup: CDR1 SGHVS, CDR2 FNYEAQ. There are 15 residues in the CDR3. The full variable domain, in which reference TRBV7-6 and TRBJ1-4 provide the parts outside the CDR3, is GAGVSQSPRYKVTKRGQDVALRCDPISGHVSLYWYRQALGQGPEFLTYFNYEAQQDKSGLPNDRFSAERPEGSISTLTIQRTEQRDSAMYRCASSLGTGSGQKLFFGSGTQLSVL.